The sequence of this T cell receptor (beta chain) was determined in a study of cytotoxic CD8 clonotypes in ibrutinib-treated CLL. Study background: The authors obtained response samples at a median of around 11 months of treatment, range 6 to 36. Study-wide results and caveats: Sustained-remission patients were sampled at different times than progressing patients were. Rare overall, public clonotypes shrank or held steady under therapy.

Comment on this clone: Its antigen is undetermined.

Germline trimming cut 6 bases from V and 2 bases from J; bases unmatched to any gene: 7. This CDR3 contains 14 residues. Germline V gene data show CDR1 as MNHEY and CDR2 as SMNVEV (reference sequence). Profiling relied on immunoSEQ multiplex PCR, and the TCRdb table lists in-frame clones only, not all of them. In the table there are about 130,000 clones, around 84% of which are singletons. The sample was PBMCs, taken after 24 months of ibrutinib treatment. The rearrangement uses TRBV27 and TRBJ2-7; TRBD1 matches 7 bases. The origin of this receptor is a human donor with chronic lymphocytic leukemia. The chain's CDR3 is CASSQRQGPYEQYF. Here the CDR3 DNA reads TGTGCCAGCAGCCAGAGACAGGGTCCCTACGAGCAGTACTTC.